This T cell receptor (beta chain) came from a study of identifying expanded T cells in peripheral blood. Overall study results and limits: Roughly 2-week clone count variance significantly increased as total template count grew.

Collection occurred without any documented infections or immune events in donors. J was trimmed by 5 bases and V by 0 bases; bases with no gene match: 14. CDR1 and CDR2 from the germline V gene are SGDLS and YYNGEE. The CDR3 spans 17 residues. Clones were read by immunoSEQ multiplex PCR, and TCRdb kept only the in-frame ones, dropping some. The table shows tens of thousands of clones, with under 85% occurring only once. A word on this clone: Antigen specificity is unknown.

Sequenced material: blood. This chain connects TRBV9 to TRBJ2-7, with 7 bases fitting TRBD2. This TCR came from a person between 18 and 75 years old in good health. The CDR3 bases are TGTGCCAGCAGCGTAGAAGGAGGCGGGAGTGCCATGGACGAGCAGTACTTC. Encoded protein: CASSVEGGGSAMDEQYF. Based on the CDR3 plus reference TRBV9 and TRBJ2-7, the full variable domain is DSGVTQTPKHLITATGQRVTLRCSPRSGDLSVYWYQQSLDQGLQFLIQYYNGEERAKGNILERFSAQQFPDLHSELNLSSLELGDSALYFCASSVEGGGSAMDEQYFGPGTRLTVT.